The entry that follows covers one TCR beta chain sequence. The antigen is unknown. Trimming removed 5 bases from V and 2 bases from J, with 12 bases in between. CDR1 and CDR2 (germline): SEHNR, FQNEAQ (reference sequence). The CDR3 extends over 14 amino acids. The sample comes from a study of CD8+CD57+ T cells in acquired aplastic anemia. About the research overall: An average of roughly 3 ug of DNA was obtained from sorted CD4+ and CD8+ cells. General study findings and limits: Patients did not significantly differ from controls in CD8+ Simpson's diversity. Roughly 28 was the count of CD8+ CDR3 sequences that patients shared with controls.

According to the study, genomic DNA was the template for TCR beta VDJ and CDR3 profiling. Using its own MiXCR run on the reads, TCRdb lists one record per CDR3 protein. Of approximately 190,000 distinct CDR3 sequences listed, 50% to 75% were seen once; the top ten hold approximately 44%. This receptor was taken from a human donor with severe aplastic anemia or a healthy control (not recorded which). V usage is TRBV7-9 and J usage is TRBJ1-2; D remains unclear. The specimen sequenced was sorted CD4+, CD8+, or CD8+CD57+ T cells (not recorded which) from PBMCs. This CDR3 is CASSQARVNYGYTF. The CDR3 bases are TGTGCCAGCAGCCAAGCAAGGGTCAACTATGGCTACACCTTC.